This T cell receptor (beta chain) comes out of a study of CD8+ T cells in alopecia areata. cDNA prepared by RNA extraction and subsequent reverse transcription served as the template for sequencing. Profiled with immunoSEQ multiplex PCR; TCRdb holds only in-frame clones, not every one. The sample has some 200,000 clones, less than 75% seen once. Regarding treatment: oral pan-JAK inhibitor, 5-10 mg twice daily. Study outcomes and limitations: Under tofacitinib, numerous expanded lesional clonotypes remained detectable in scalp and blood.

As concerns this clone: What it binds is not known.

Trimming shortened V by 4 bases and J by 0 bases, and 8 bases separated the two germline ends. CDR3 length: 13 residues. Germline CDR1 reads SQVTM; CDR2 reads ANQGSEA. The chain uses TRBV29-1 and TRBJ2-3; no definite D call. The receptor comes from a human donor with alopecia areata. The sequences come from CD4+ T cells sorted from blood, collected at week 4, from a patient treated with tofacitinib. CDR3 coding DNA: TGCAGCGTTGTGGCGCAGAGCACAGATACGCAGTATTTT. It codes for CSVVAQSTDTQYF.